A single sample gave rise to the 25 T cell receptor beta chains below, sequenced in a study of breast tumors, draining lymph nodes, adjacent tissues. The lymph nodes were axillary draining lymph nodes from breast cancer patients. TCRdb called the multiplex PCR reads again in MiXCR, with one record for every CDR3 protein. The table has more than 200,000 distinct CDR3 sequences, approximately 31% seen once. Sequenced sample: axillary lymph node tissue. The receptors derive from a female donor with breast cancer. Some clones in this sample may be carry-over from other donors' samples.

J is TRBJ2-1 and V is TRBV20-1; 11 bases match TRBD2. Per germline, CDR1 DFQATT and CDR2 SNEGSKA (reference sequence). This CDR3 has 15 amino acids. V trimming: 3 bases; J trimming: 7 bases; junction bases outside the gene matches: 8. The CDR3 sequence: CSASAGLADTNEQFF. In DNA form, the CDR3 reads TGCAGTGCTAGTGCGGGACTAGCGGACACTAATGAGCAGTTCTTC.

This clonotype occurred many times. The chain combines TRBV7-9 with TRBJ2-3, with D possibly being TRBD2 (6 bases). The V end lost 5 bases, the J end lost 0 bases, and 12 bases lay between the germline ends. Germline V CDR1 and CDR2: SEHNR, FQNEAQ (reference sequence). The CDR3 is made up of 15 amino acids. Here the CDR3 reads CASSPKEGSTDTQYF. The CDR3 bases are TGTGCCAGCAGCCCTAAGGAGGGGAGCACAGATACGCAGTATTTT.

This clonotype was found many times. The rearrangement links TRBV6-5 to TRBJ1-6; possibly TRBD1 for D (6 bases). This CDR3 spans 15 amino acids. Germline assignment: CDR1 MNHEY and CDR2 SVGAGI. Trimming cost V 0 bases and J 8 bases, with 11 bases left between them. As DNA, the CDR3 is TGTGCCAGCAGTTACTCACAGGGCCCTGATTCACCCCTCCACTTT. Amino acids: CASSYSQGPDSPLHF.

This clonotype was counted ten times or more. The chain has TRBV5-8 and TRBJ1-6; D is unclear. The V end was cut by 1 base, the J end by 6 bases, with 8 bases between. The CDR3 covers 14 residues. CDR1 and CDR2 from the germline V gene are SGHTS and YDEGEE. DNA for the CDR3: TGTGCCAGCAGCTTGCTCCCGGCTAATTCACCCCTCCACTTT. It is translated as CASSLLPANSPLHF.

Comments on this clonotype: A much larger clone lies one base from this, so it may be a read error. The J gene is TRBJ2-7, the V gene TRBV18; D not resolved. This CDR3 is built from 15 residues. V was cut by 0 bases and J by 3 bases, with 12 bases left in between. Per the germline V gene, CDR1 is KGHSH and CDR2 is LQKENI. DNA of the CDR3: TGTGCCAGCTCACCACCGGTTAGCCAGAGCTACGAGCAGTACTTC. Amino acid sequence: CASSPPVSQSYEQYF.

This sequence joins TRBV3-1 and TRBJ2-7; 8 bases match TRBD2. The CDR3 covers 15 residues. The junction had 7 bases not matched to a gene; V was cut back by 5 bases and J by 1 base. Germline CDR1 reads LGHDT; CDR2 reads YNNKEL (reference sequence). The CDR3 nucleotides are TGTGCCAGCAGCGAAGTGGCTAGCGGGTCCTACGAGCAGTACTTC. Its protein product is CASSEVASGSYEQYF.

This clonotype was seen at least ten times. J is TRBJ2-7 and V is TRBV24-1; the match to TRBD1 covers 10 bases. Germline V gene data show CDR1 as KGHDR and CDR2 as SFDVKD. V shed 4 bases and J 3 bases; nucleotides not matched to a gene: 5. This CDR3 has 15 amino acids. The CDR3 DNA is TGTGCCACCAGTGACCCGACAGGGGGCCACTACGAGCAGTACTTC. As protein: CATSDPTGGHYEQYF.

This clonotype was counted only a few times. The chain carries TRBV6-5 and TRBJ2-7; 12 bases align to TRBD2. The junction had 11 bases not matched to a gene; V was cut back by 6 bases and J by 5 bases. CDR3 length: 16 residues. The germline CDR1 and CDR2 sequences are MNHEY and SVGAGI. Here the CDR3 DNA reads TGTGCCAGCAGCCTATACATGAGACTAGCGGGAGACGAGCAGTACTTC. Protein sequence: CASSLYMRLAGDEQYF.

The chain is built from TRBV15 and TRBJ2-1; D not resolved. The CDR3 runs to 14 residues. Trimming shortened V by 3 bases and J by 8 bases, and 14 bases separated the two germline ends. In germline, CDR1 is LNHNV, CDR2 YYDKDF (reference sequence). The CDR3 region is CATSSVETVYEQFF. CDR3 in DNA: TGTGCCACCAGCAGCGTTGAAACCGTATATGAGCAGTTCTTC.

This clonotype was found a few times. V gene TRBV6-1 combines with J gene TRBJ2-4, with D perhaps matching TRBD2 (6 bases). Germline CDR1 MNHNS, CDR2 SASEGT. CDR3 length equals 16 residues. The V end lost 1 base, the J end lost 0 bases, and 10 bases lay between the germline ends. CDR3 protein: CASSEGGLLAKNIQYF. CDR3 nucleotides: TGTGCCAGCAGTGAAGGGGGACTTCTAGCCAAAAACATTCAGTACTTC.

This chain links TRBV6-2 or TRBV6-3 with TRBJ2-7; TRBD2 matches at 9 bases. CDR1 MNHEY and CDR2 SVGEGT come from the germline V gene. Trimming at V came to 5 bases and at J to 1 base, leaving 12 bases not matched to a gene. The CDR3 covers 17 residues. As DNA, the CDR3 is TGTGCCAGCAGTCACAGTCAGAGCGGGAGGTCTTCCTACGAGCAGTACTTC. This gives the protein CASSHSQSGRSSYEQYF.

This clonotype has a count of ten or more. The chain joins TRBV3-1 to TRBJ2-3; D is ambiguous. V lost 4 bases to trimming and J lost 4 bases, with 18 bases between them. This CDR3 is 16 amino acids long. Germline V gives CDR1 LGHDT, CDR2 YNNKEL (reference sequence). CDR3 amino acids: CASSLSAGFRADTQYF. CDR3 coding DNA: TGTGCCAGCAGCCTATCTGCAGGTTTTCGGGCAGATACGCAGTATTTT.

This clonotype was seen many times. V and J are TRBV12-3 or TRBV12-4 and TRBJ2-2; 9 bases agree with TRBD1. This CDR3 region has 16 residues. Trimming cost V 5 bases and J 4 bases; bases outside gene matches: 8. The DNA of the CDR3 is TGTGCCAGCAGTCCGCACCCGGGACAGGGCACCGGGGAGCTGTTTTTT. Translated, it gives CASSPHPGQGTGELFF.

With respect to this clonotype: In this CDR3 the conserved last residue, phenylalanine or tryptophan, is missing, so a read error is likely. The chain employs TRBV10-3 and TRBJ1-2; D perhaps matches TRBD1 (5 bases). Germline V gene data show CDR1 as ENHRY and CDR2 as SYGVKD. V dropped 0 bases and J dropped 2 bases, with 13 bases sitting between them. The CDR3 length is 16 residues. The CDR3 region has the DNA TGTGCCATCAGTGAGTCAGGGACGAGGGGAAACTATGGCTACACCCTC. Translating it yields CAISESGTRGNYGYTL.

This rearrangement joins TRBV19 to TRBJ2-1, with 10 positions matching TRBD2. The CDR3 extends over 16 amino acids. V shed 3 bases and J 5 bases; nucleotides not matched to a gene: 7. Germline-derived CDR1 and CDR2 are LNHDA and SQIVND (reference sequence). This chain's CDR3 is CASSIQGTSANNEQFF. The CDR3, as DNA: TGTGCCAGTAGTATTCAAGGGACTAGCGCCAACAATGAGCAGTTCTTC.

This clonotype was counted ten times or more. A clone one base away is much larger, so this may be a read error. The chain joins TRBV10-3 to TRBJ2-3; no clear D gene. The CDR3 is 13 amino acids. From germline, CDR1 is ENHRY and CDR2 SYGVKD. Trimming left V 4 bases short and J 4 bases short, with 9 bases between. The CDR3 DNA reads TGTGCCATCAGTGGGGTAGTCCCAGATACGCAGTATTTT. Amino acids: CAISGVVPDTQYF.

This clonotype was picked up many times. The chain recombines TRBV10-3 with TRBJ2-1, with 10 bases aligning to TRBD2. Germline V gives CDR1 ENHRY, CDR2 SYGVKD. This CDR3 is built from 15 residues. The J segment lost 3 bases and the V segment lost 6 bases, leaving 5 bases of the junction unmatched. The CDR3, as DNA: TGTGCCATCAGCCCGGGACTAGCGCTCTACAATGAGCAGTTCTTC. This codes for CAISPGLALYNEQFF.

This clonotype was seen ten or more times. The chain's CDR3 is CASSFRDQPQHF. The CDR3 coding sequence is TGTGCCAGCAGCTTCAGGGACCAGCCCCAGCATTTT. The V call is TRBV7-9, the J call TRBJ1-5, with D possibly being TRBD1 (5 bases). The CDR3 has 12 residues. Germline CDR1 is SEHNR and CDR2 is FQNEAQ (reference sequence). V lost 3 bases and J lost 7, with 7 bases in between.

The CDR3 here is CASSEGGLRTDTQYF. CDR3 nucleotides: TGTGCCAGCAGTGAAGGGGGGCTACGCACAGATACGCAGTATTTT. The rearrangement links TRBV6-1 to TRBJ2-3; possible D gene TRBD1, 6 bases. Germline V gene data show CDR1 as MNHNS and CDR2 as SASEGT. V lost 1 base and J 1 base, leaving 9 bases between the germline ends. This CDR3 has 15 amino acids.

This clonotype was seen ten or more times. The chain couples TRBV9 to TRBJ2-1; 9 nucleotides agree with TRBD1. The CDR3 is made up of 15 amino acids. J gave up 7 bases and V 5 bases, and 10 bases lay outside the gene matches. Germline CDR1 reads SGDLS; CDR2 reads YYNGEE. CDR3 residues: CASRSGTGPQNEQFF. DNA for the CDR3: TGTGCCAGCAGATCCGGGACAGGGCCTCAAAATGAGCAGTTCTTC. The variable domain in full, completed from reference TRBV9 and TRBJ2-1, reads DSGVTQTPKHLITATGQRVTLRCSPRSGDLSVYWYQQSLDQGLQFLIQYYNGEERAKGNILERFSAQQFPDLHSELNLSSLELGDSALYFCASRSGTGPQNEQFFGPGTRLTVL.

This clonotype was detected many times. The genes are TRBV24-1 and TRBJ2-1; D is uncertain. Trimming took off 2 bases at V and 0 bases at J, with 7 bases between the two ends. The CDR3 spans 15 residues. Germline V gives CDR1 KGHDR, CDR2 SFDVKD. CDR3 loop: CATSDSKRSYNEQFF. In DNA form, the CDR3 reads TGTGCCACCAGTGATTCAAAGCGCTCCTACAATGAGCAGTTCTTC.

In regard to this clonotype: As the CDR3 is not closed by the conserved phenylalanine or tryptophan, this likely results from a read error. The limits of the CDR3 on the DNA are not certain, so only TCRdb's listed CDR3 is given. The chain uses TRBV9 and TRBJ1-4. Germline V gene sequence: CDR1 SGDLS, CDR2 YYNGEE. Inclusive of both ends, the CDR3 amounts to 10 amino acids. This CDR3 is CASSVERGSE.

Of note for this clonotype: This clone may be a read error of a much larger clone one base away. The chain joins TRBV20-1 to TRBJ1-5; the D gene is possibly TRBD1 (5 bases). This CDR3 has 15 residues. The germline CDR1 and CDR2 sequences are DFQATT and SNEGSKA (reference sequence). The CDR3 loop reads CSAMEGSHSTQPQHF. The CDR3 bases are TGCAGTGCTATGGAGGGGAGCCATAGCACTCAGCCCCAGCATTTT.

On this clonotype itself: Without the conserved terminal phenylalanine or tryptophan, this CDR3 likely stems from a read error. CDR3 coding DNA: TGTGCCAGCAGTTACGGGTCCGACAGGGTGAACACTGAAGCTTTCTGT. Amino acids: CASSYGSDRVNTEAFC. The V gene is TRBV6-6, the J gene TRBJ1-1, with 7 positions matching TRBD1. Germline V CDR1 and CDR2: MNHNY, SVGAGI (reference sequence). V shed 2 bases and J 0 bases; nucleotides not matched to a gene: 6. The CDR3 runs to 16 residues.

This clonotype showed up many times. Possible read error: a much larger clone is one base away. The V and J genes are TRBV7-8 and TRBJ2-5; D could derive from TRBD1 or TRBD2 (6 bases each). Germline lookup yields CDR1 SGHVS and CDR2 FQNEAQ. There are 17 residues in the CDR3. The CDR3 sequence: CASSISWGALGQEPQYF. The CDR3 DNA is TGTGCCAGCAGCATTAGCTGGGGGGCGCTGGGTCAAGAGCCCCAGTACTTC.